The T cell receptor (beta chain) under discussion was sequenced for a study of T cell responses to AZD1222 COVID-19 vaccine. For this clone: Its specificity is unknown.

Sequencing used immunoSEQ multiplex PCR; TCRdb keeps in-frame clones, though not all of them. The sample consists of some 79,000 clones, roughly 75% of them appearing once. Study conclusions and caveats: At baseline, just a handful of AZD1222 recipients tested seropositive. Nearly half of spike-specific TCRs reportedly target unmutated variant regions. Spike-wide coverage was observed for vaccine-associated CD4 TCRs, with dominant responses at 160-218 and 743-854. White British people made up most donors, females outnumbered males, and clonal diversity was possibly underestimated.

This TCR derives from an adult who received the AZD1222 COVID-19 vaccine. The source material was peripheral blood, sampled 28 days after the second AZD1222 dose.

CDR3 DNA sequence: TGTGCCACCAGTGATCACCGACAGGGCGGAATGGCGGATACGCAGTATTTT. Protein sequence: CATSDHRQGGMADTQYF. The chain uses TRBV24-1 and TRBJ2-3, with 7 bases aligning to TRBD1. V shed 3 bases, J shed 6 bases, and the junction held 14 bases outside the gene matches. Per germline, CDR1 KGHDR and CDR2 SFDVKD. The CDR3 consists of 17 residues.